This TCR beta chain originates from a study of blood T cell repertoires in COVID-19. About the research overall: T cells, B-cell-depleted T cells, or PBMCs supplied cDNA or gDNA.

Allocation to cohorts depended on clinical history reported by the participants. The ends were cut back, 2 bases at V and 8 bases at J, with 12 bases in the middle. CDR1 and CDR2 from the germline V gene are SGHAT and FQNNGV. This CDR3 is built from 13 residues. Per the original data handling: Reference gene primer amplification in the assay estimated nucleated cell counts. TCRdb keeps only in-frame clones here, not all; method: immunoSEQ multiplex PCR. D and trimming were read from the DNA, whereas the V and J calls and clone size are those reported in that table. This sample has about 250,000 clones, with approximately 90% found just once.

The sequencing sample was made of PBMCs or T cells enriched from blood (not recorded which). The chain employs TRBV11-2 and TRBJ1-2; D not resolved. This TCR derives from a man aged 40-49 years who had recovered from COVID-19. The CDR3 nucleotides read TGTGCCAGCAGCTTATATTTCGAAGAGGGCTACACCTTC. It encodes CASSLYFEEGYTF.